A selection of T cell receptor beta chains follows, all from one sample in a study of blood T cell repertoires in COVID-19. This table comes from immunoSEQ multiplex PCR, and its TCRdb copy is limited to in-frame clones, with some not included. Found here are 100,000 to 150,000 clones, approximately 85% of them singletons; the top ten hold around 3.2%. The sample consisted of peripheral blood. Every receptor here comes from a woman aged 80 or over with COVID-19, enrolled during active disease. The CDR3 runs from the conserved cysteine through the conserved F or W. The order of the fields is V gene, D gene, J gene, CDR3 protein, CDR3 DNA. The D gene is left open where the match is weak.

TRBV7-9,-,TRBJ2-3,CASSLEATGHTDTQYF,TGTGCCAGCAGCTTAGAGGCGACAGGCCACACAGATACGCAGTATTTT
TRBV7-2,-,TRBJ1-1,CASSLDQGRAFF,TGTGCCAGCAGCTTAGACCAGGGCAGAGCTTTCTTT
TRBV11-3,-,TRBJ2-1,CASSRDTGKKFF,TGTGCCAGCAGCAGAGATACAGGGAAGAAGTTCTTC
TRBV28,TRBD1,TRBJ2-1,CASSRQGVYNEQFF,TGTGCCAGCAGTCGACAGGGGGTATACAATGAGCAGTTCTTC
TRBV5-6,TRBD1,TRBJ2-3,CASSLEFRSGQGTDTQYF,TGTGCCAGCAGCTTGGAGTTTCGGTCGGGACAGGGAACAGATACGCAGTATTTT
TRBV10-3,TRBD2,TRBJ2-7,CAIKGVAGGAYEQYF,TGTGCCATCAAAGGGGTAGCGGGAGGTGCCTACGAGCAGTACTTC
TRBV14,-,TRBJ2-7,CASSQIQGFKEQYF,TGTGCCAGCAGCCAGATTCAGGGTTTTAAAGAGCAGTACTTC
TRBV3-1/TRBV3-2,-,TRBJ2-6,CASSQDLTSGANVLTF,TGTGCCAGCAGCCAAGATCTAACCTCTGGGGCCAACGTCCTGACTTTC
TRBV20-1,TRBD1,TRBJ1-6,CSASNSDRNSPLHF,TGCAGTGCTAGTAACTCGGACAGGAATTCACCCCTCCACTTT
TRBV6-6,-,TRBJ2-7,CASSIAVPSNEQYF,TGTGCCAGCAGTATAGCGGTTCCTTCCAACGAGCAGTACTTC